This TCR beta chain was obtained from a study of T cell repertoires in cytomegalovirus infection. This clonotype was seen more than once but under ten times. The antigen remains undetermined. Germline values: CDR1 LGHDT, CDR2 YNNKEL (reference sequence). Trimming removed 0 bases at V and 0 bases at J, with 14 bases between. The CDR3 runs to 17 residues. Each CDR3 protein gets one entry after TCRdb re-called the reads with MiXCR. The sample lists roughly 630,000 distinct CDR3 sequences, more than 20% seen once, with approximately 8% in the top ten. Findings and limits, study-wide: Predominance within the ex vivo response was attributable to HLA-C-restricted CMV-specific TCR beta clonotypes. Carriers of CMV and the relevant HLA type were discriminated by public TCR beta frequency.

The chain uses TRBV3-1 and TRBJ2-5, with no clear D. The sample was CD8+ T cells from PBMCs. The clonotype comes from a human donor in good health (CMV status not recorded). Some clones in this sample may be carry-over from other donors' samples. The CDR3 region has the DNA TGTGCCAGCAGCCAAGAGTGGGTCAGGCGATACCAAGAGACCCAGTACTTC. It yields the protein CASSQEWVRRYQETQYF.